Each of the 26 T cell receptor beta chains below was sequenced from the same sample in a study of blood T cell repertoires in COVID-19. Generated by immunoSEQ multiplex PCR, the TCRdb table keeps only in-frame clones and is missing some. The sample carries 250,000 or so clones, more than 70% recorded once. Sequencing was done on a sample of PBMCs or T cells enriched from blood (not recorded which). These receptors all come from a woman aged 45-65 years who had recovered from COVID-19.

The chain employs TRBV4-1 and TRBJ2-3, with D perhaps TRBD2 (6 bases). CDR1 MGHRA and CDR2 YSYEKL come from the germline V gene. The germline V and J ends were trimmed by 0 bases and 5 bases, with 15 bases remaining between them. The CDR3 has 16 residues. The chain's CDR3 is CASSQDRTSRQDTQYF. CDR3 bases: TGCGCCAGCAGCCAAGATCGTACTAGCCGCCAAGATACGCAGTATTTT.

The chain uses TRBV4-3 and TRBJ2-3, with 11 bases identical to TRBD2. The J segment lost 2 bases and the V segment lost 0 bases, leaving 13 bases of the junction unmatched. The CDR3 loop spans 20 amino acids. From germline, CDR1 is LGHNA and CDR2 YSLEER. CDR3 region: CASSQDIAGGHLNFTDTQYF. CDR3 DNA sequence: TGCGCCAGCAGCCAAGATATAGCGGGGGGGCACTTAAATTTCACAGATACGCAGTATTTT.

The CDR3 protein is CASSLWGRGAPDTQYF. The CDR3 DNA reads as TGTGCCAGCAGTTTATGGGGGCGGGGGGCCCCGGATACGCAGTATTTT. The chain employs TRBV28 and TRBJ2-3, with 8 positions matching TRBD2. The CDR3 consists of 16 residues. V lost 0 bases and J lost 6; bases outside the gene matches: 8. Germline loops: CDR1 MDHEN, CDR2 SYDVKM.

The V gene is TRBV4-1, the J gene TRBJ2-1; 8 nucleotides match TRBD2. J gave up 5 bases and V 0 bases, and 6 bases lay outside the gene matches. CDR1 and CDR2 (germline): MGHRA, YSYEKL. The CDR3 is 16 residues long. CDR3 sequence reads: CASSQETGGGHNEQFF. CDR3 nucleotides: TGCGCCAGCAGCCAAGAGACGGGCGGGGGGCACAATGAGCAGTTCTTC.

J is TRBJ2-2 and V is TRBV9, with a weak D call TRBD1 (5 bases). CDR1 is SGDLS, CDR2 YYNGEE, per germline. CDR3 length: 15 amino acids. V was pared by 1 base and J by 6 bases, with 13 bases between. As DNA, the CDR3 is TGTGCCAGCAGCGTATTAAGGGGCGCCCCCGGGGAGCTGTTTTTT. Its translation: CASSVLRGAPGELFF.

This chain joins TRBV4-3 and TRBJ1-1, with 8 bases matching TRBD1. Germline V gene data show CDR1 as LGHNA and CDR2 as YSLEER. Trimming at V came to 4 bases and at J to 5 bases, leaving 9 bases not matched to a gene. The CDR3 spans 15 residues. The CDR3 sequence is CASSRTGQGGTEAFF. The CDR3, as DNA: TGCGCCAGCAGCCGTACCGGACAGGGCGGGACTGAAGCTTTCTTT.

In the case of this clone: The same CDR3 can be traced to other DNA sequences in this sample. The chain has TRBV19 and TRBJ2-7; the match to TRBD2 covers 9 bases. Trimming removed 0 bases from V and 3 bases from J; junction bases left unmatched: 3. In germline, CDR1 is LNHDA, CDR2 SQIVND (reference sequence). The CDR3 covers 15 residues. The CDR3 here is CASSIDRAGGYEQYF. The CDR3 nucleotides read TGTGCCAGTAGTATAGATCGAGCGGGGGGCTACGAGCAGTACTTC.

V usage is TRBV7-8 and J usage is TRBJ2-7; TRBD1 is a possible D gene (6 bases). Per the germline V gene, CDR1 is SGHVS and CDR2 is FQNEAQ. The CDR3 loop spans 16 amino acids. With 0 bases removed from V and 2 bases from J, the gap between germline ends came to 14 bases. The DNA for the CDR3 is TGTGCCAGCAGCTTAGCGCTAACAGGGCCTACCTACGAGCAGTACTTC. Translating it yields CASSLALTGPTYEQYF.

This clone was picked up a small number of times. This rearrangement joins TRBV6-7 to TRBJ2-7, with 12 bases lining up with TRBD1. TRBV6-7 is assigned to the ORF class and has an uncertain function. The CDR3 totals 19 residues. V was clipped by 6 bases and J by 6 bases; unmatched bases: 21. The CDR3 DNA sequence: TGTGCCAGCAGCCCCGGGACAGGGGGCCGAATCACCCTATCTGGCGAGCAGTACTTC. Amino acids: CASSPGTGGRITLSGEQYF.

The J gene is TRBJ1-4, the V gene TRBV6-6, with TRBD1 as a possible D gene (5 bases). Deletions cut 8 bases from V and 0 bases from J, with 10 bases between. The CDR3 covers 14 residues. Per germline, CDR1 MNHNY and CDR2 SVGAGI (reference sequence). The CDR3, as DNA: TGTGCCAGCGGCATGACAGCAACTAATGAAAAACTGTTTTTT. This translates into CASGMTATNEKLFF.

This chain links TRBV9 with TRBJ1-3, with 9 nucleotides matching TRBD1. Trimming took 4 bases from V and 1 from J; bases not matched to a gene: 9. The CDR3 is 17 amino acids. Per germline, CDR1 SGDLS and CDR2 YYNGEE. CDR3 DNA sequence: TGTGCCAGCAGCCCACGTCCACAGGGGGCATCTGGAAACACCATATATTTT. This translates into CASSPRPQGASGNTIYF.

In its sample, this clone was seen a few times. J is TRBJ2-1 and V is TRBV7-8; 7 bases agree with TRBD2. The CDR3 sequence is 16 residues long. J gave up 7 bases and V 1 base, and 10 bases lay outside the gene matches. Germline values: CDR1 SGHVS, CDR2 FQNEAQ. DNA for the CDR3: TGTGCCAGCAGCTTAGGCGGGAGTAGGGGCTCGAATGAGCAGTTCTTC. Protein: CASSLGGSRGSNEQFF.

The rearrangement joins TRBV6-6 to TRBJ1-1; no reliable D call. The CDR3 contains 14 residues. In germline, CDR1 is MNHNY, CDR2 SVGAGI (reference sequence). V was shortened by 6 bases and J by 4 bases, with 15 bases between the two germline ends. CDR3 loop: CASRYAQEATEAFF. In nucleotides, the CDR3 is TGTGCCAGCAGGTACGCTCAGGAGGCCACTGAAGCTTTCTTT.

The chain has TRBV28 and TRBJ1-5; 7 nucleotides align to TRBD1. CDR3 length: 17 amino acids. With V trimmed by 7 bases and J by 2 bases, 14 bases remained unmatched. Looked up from germline, CDR1 is MDHEN and CDR2 is SYDVKM. The CDR3 DNA is TGTGCCAGCACATCGGAGAGATACAGGGGCGGCAATCAGCCCCAGCATTTT. This gives the protein CASTSERYRGGNQPQHF.

On this clone itself: Other nucleotide sequences from this sample produce the same CDR3. The chain joins TRBV19 to TRBJ2-1; 7 bases align to TRBD2. The CDR3 totals 12 residues. The trim removed 1 base at V and 10 bases at J, leaving 1 base unmatched. Germline lookup yields CDR1 LNHDA and CDR2 SQIVND (reference sequence). This chain's CDR3 is CASSIVGREQFF. The CDR3 nucleotides are TGTGCCAGTAGTATAGTCGGGAGGGAGCAGTTCTTC.

This chain connects TRBV6-5 to TRBJ1-2, with 7 bases identical to TRBD1. Germline CDR1 and CDR2: MNHEY and SVGAGI. Trimming took 9 bases from V and 6 from J; bases not matched to a gene: 7. The CDR3 extends over 12 amino acids. CDR3 residues: CASRQGMNGYTF. CDR3 coding DNA: TGTGCCAGTCGACAGGGAATGAATGGCTACACCTTC.

V usage is TRBV7-2 and J usage is TRBJ2-7, with TRBD2 matching over 9 bases. V trimming: 3 bases; J trimming: 5 bases; junction bases outside the gene matches: 8. Germline loops: CDR1 SGHTA, CDR2 FQGNSA. The CDR3 extends over 15 amino acids. This CDR3 is CASSLGLAGVHEQYF. The CDR3 nucleotides read TGTGCCAGCAGCTTGGGTTTAGCGGGAGTCCACGAGCAGTACTTC.

This clone was recorded at least ten times. The chain recombines TRBV7-9 with TRBJ2-2; D gene ambiguous. The germline CDR1 and CDR2 sequences are SEHNR and FQNEAQ (reference sequence). Trimming cost V 1 base and J 7 bases, with 4 bases left between them. This CDR3 has 12 amino acids. CDR3 loop: CASSLDGGELFF. In nucleotides, the CDR3 is TGTGCCAGCAGCTTAGACGGCGGGGAGCTGTTTTTT.

CDR3 region: CASSDDIRSYNEQFF. For the CDR3, the DNA is TGTGCCAGCAGTGACGACATACGCTCCTACAATGAGCAGTTCTTC. The chain employs TRBV6-4 and TRBJ2-1; D remains ambiguous. CDR3 length equals 15 residues. V was cut by 2 bases and J by 0 bases, with 8 bases left in between. Per the germline V gene, CDR1 is MRHNA and CDR2 is SNTAGT.

The V and J genes are TRBV7-2 and TRBJ1-1; TRBD1 agrees at 8 bases. The CDR3 loop spans 14 amino acids. Germline V gene data show CDR1 as SGHTA and CDR2 as FQGNSA. V trimming: 3 bases; J trimming: 1 base; junction bases outside the gene matches: 1. The DNA for the CDR3 is TGTGCCAGCAGCTTCGACAGGGGGAACACTGAAGCTTTCTTT. Its translation: CASSFDRGNTEAFF.

The chain couples TRBV7-8 to TRBJ1-6; 8 bases map to TRBD1. The CDR3 length is 15 residues. V was clipped by 4 bases and J by 3 bases; unmatched bases: 2. The germline gives CDR1 SGHVS, CDR2 FQNEAQ. The CDR3 sequence: CASSYGQGYNSPLHF. CDR3 coding DNA: TGTGCCAGCAGCTACGGACAGGGCTATAATTCACCCCTCCACTTT.

The J gene is TRBJ1-1, the V gene TRBV4-3, with 7 bases identical to TRBD1. CDR1 is LGHNA and CDR2 is YSLEER in the germline V gene. The V and J ends lost 3 bases and 7 bases, in that order; junction bases with no gene match: 14. This CDR3 has 16 amino acids. The CDR3 nucleotides read TGCGCCAGCAGCCAGGCCGAATGGACAGGCCATGATGAAGCTTTCTTT. Its protein product is CASSQAEWTGHDEAFF.

The rearrangement uses TRBV7-2 and TRBJ2-5, with TRBD1 matching over 8 bases. In germline, CDR1 is SGHTA, CDR2 FQGNSA. Unmatched junction bases numbered 9, after V lost 1 base and J lost 2 bases. The CDR3 runs to 17 residues. The CDR3 loop is CASSLELRTGSQETQYF. CDR3 bases: TGTGCCAGCAGCTTAGAGCTCCGGACAGGGAGTCAAGAGACCCAGTACTTC.

This rearrangement joins TRBV2 to TRBJ1-5; no clear D gene. The CDR3 consists of 15 residues. CDR1 and CDR2 (germline): SNHLY, FYNNEI. With 1 base removed from V and 7 bases from J, the gap between germline ends came to 14 bases. In DNA form, the CDR3 reads TGTGCCAGCAGTGAAGACAGATACGGCAGCCAGCCCCAGCATTTT. The encoded protein is CASSEDRYGSQPQHF.

This clone has at least ten counts. V usage is TRBV11-1 and J usage is TRBJ1-4, with no clear D. CDR1 is SGHAT, CDR2 FQDESV, per germline (reference sequence). CDR3 length: 12 amino acids. Trimming removed 0 bases from V and 11 bases from J, with 7 bases in between. CDR3: CASSLAHGKLFF. The CDR3 DNA reads TGTGCCAGCAGCTTAGCACACGGGAAACTGTTTTTT.

J is TRBJ2-1 and V is TRBV15, with 7 bases matching TRBD1. The CDR3 has 13 amino acids. J gave up 9 bases and V 4 bases, and 6 bases lay outside the gene matches. Germline assignment: CDR1 LNHNV and CDR2 YYDKDF (reference sequence). The CDR3 DNA sequence: TGTGCCACCAGCAAACACAGGGGCAGTGAGCAGTTCTTC. This sequence encodes CATSKHRGSEQFF.